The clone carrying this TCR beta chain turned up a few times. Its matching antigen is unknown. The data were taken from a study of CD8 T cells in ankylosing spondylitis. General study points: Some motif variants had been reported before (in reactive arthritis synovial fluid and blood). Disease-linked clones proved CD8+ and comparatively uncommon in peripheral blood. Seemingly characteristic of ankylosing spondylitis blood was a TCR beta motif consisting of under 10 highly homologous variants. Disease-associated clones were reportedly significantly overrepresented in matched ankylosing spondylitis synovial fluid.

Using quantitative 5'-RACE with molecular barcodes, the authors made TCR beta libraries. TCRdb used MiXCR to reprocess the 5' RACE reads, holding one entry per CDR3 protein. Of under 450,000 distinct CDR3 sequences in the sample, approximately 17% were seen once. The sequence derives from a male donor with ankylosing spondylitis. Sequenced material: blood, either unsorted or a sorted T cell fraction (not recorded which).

CDR3 coding DNA: TGTGCCAGCAGCTTAATGGAGTTCGCTAACTATGGCTACACCTTC. The encoded protein is CASSLMEFANYGYTF. The V gene is TRBV7-2, the J gene TRBJ1-2; D is undetermined. Germline V lookup: CDR1 SGHTA, CDR2 FQGNSA. V was clipped by 2 bases and J by 0 bases, with 10 bases between them. The CDR3 is 15 residues long.